This T cell receptor beta chain was sequenced for a study of blood T cells in healthy people across ages (dated by TCRdb to between 2014 and 2016). With respect to the entire study: Template switching captured roughly one uniquely barcoded TCR beta cDNA molecule per two T cells in model experiments. Using the same blood draw, the study looked at two additional independent replicas of 1 million unique cDNA reads for two donors, one aged 18 to 30 and the other aged 80 or older. Four age groups were formed from the donors: young (average around 15 years), middle-aged (just under 40), aged (around 68) and long-lived (less than 85). Age-related changes in TCR beta repertoire diversity were measured in the study by deep sequencing normalized with unique cDNA molecular identifiers. To avoid experimental bias, donors of different ages were distributed randomly across sequencing lanes.

The 39 donors, aged roughly 6 to 95 years, were systemically healthy Caucasian individuals from Russia. Each donor gave 8.5 to 10 milliliters of peripheral blood, collected into EDTA-treated Vacutainer tubes. Ficoll-Paque density-gradient centrifugation was used to isolate PBMCs, with at least 7 million per sample. Total RNA was extracted from PBMCs with Trizol reagent, with at least 5 micrograms obtained per sample. For every donor, flow cytometry on a PBMC aliquot measured the percentage of naive CD45RAhigh/CD27high T cells. Broader findings and caveats from the paper: Observed TCR beta diversity per million T cells fell roughly linearly with age, and a significant reduction was already apparent by age about 43. Because donor CMV infection status was unknown, age-related changes in expanded clonotypes were potentially confounded. Because profiling used bulk unsorted PBMCs, naive and antigen-experienced compartments could not be compared conclusively. Compared with the aged group, the long-lived group had more naive CD4+ T cells, fewer expanded clones and increased TCR diversity, suggesting age selection. The percentage of naive T cells measured by flow cytometry correlated strongly with observed TCR beta diversity. Total diversity estimates from one million sequenced T cells were considered lower bounds and underestimates.

Library method: 5' RACE. Sequencing relied on an Illumina HiSeq 2500. A second PCR of roughly 7 to 11 cycles was performed with a sample-barcoded 5' primer and a J-beta primer mix. A template-switch 5' adaptor carrying 12 random nucleotides introduced a unique molecular identifier onto each TCR beta cDNA molecule. Each sample yielded at least 2.5 million CDR3-containing paired-end reads. First-strand cDNA synthesis was performed from all RNA using the Mint cDNA synthesis kit, with priming by a TRBC-specific oligonucleotide. After uracil-DNA glycosylase treatment, a first 18-cycle PCR used universal primers M1SS and BC2_uni_R on all cDNA. In the original analysis: For normalization, 1 million high-quality reads, each with a distinct molecular identifier, were randomly selected from each sample. Instead of being binned into consensus sequences, reads with shared molecular identifiers were discarded. MiTCR, with a Q25 quality threshold and the strictest error-elimination algorithm, was used for CDR3 identification, clonotype clustering and error correction. A nonparametric unseen species model with Euler transformation was used to estimate a lower bound on total TCR beta diversity. TCRdb itself trimmed the public reads at Q25 with fastp, ran MiXCR and retained productive beta chains. Identical CDR3 proteins give one entry, which carries the most common genes and DNA. It is TCRdb's table, rather than the study itself, that gives the V and J calls and clone size. The sample yields about 730,000 distinct CDR3 sequences; roughly 45% were counted once. More than 20% of the sample is taken by the ten largest.

CDR1 is given as MGHDK and CDR2 as SYGVNS, both from the germline V gene. Inclusive of the bounding cysteine and phenylalanine, the CDR3 is 12 residues long. Solely the CDR3 DNA is kept, with 36 bases framed from the first base. V and J lose 1 base and 8 bases, and a span of 6 bases separates them. In the case of this clonotype: It has no known antigen specificity. No base-level quality is on record; no much larger clone is a single base apart.

This clonotype originated in a woman aged 60-75 years in good health. The V and J segments used are TRBV25-1 and TRBJ2-1; the D gene assignment is ambiguous. The sequenced sample consisted of blood. The CDR3 in this case is CASSEFYDEQFF. The nucleotide sequence reads TGTGCCAGCAGTGAATTTTATGATGAGCAGTTCTTC.